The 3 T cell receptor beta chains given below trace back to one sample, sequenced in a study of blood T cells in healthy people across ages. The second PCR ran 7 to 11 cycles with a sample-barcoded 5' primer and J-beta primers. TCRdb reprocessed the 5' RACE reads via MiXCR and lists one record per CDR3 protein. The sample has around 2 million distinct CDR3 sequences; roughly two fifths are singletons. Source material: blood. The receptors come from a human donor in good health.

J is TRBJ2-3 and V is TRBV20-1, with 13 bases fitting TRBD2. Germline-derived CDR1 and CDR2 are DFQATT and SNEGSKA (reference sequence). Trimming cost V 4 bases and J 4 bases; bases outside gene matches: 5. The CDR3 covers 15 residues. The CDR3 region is CSAIRTSGGADTQYF. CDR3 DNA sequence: TGCAGTGCTATCCGGACTAGCGGGGGCGCAGATACGCAGTATTTT.

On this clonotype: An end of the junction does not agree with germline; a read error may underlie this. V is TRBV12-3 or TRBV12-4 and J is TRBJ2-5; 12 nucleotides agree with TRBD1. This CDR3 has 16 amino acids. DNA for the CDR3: TGTGCCGGCAGTTTATCCGGGACAGGGGGCACGGAGACCCAGTACTTC. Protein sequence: CAGSLSGTGGTETQYF.

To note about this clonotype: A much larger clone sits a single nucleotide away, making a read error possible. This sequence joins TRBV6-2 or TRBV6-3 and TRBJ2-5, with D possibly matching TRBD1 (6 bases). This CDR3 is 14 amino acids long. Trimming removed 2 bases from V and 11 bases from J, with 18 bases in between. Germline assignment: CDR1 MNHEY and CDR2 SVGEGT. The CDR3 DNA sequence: TGTGCCAGCAGTTACGGGGGCCTAAATAATGAGCAGTACTTC. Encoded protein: CASSYGGLNNEQYF.